The rows below give T cell receptor beta chains drawn from one sample of a study of T cell responses to AZD1222 COVID-19 vaccine. This table comes from immunoSEQ multiplex PCR, and its TCRdb copy is limited to in-frame clones, with some not included. Of about 99,000 clones listed, over 75% are singletons. The material sequenced was peripheral blood, taken on day 0 of AZD1222 vaccination. The receptors were gathered from an adult in good health. CDR3s include the opening cysteine and the closing phenylalanine or tryptophan. D genes are given only for firm matches. Part of the rows lack a size; the others show once, few, many or a class for expanded clones.

CDR3 DNA | CDR3 protein | D gene | J gene | clone size | CDR3 length | V gene
TGCAGCGTTTGGGGGGGTTCAGATACGCAGTATTTT | CSVWGGSDTQYF | TRBD2 | TRBJ2-3 | . | 12 | TRBV29-1
TGTGCCAGCAGCGTAGGCCCATACTACGAGCAGTACTTC | CASSVGPYYEQYF | . | TRBJ2-7 | . | 13 | TRBV9
TGTGCCAGCAGCTTAGGGGACAGATGGGCAGATACGCAGTATTTT | CASSLGDRWADTQYF | TRBD1 | TRBJ2-3 | . | 15 | TRBV7-6
TGCGCCAGCAGCCAAGGACAGGGCGCAAAGGGCGGCTACACCTTC | CASSQGQGAKGGYTF | TRBD1 | TRBJ1-2 | . | 15 | TRBV4-1
TGTGCCAGCAGTTCAGTGGGGGGAAACAATGAGCAGTTCTTC | CASSSVGGNNEQFF | . | TRBJ2-1 | . | 14 | TRBV7-9
TGTGCCAGCAGCGTATCAGGGGCTGGAAACACCATATATTTT | CASSVSGAGNTIYF | . | TRBJ1-3 | . | 14 | TRBV9
TGTGCCAGCAGAGGGGGCACAAACACCGGGGAGCTGTTTTTT | CASRGGTNTGELFF | TRBD1 | TRBJ2-2 | . | 14 | TRBV2
TGCGCCAGCAGCCAAGATTTAGCGTATGGCTACACCTTC | CASSQDLAYGYTF | . | TRBJ1-2 | . | 13 | TRBV4-1
TGTGCCAGCTCACTTGGACAGGGGGCTAGTACTGAAGCTTTCTTT | CASSLGQGASTEAFF | TRBD1 | TRBJ1-1 | . | 15 | TRBV18
TGCGCCAGCAGCCGCAATCCGGCAGCTGCACAATCGGTAACTAATTCACCCCTCCACTTT | CASSRNPAAAQSVTNSPLHF | . | TRBJ1-6 | . | 20 | TRBV4-1
TGCGCCAGCAGCTTGGAGGTGGTTGAGAATTCACCCCTCCACTTT | CASSLEVVENSPLHF | . | TRBJ1-6 | . | 15 | TRBV5-1
TGTGCCACCAGCAGAGCGATGAAAAGCGACATTCAGTACTTC | CATSRAMKSDIQYF | . | TRBJ2-4 | . | 14 | TRBV15
TGTGCCAGCAGCGAAATAAGGGGGCCCTACGAGCAGTACTTC | CASSEIRGPYEQYF | TRBD1 | TRBJ2-7 | . | 14 | TRBV5-4
TGTGCCAGTAGCCTACAGGGCTATGGCTACACCTTC | CASSLQGYGYTF | . | TRBJ1-2 | few | 12 | TRBV19
TGTGCCATCAGTGACTCGCAGGGATCTGGCTACACCTTC | CAISDSQGSGYTF | . | TRBJ1-2 | . | 13 | TRBV10-3
TGCGCCAGCAGCCTCCACTGGGAGGCTAATGAAAAACTGTTTTTT | CASSLHWEANEKLFF | . | TRBJ1-4 | . | 15 | TRBV4-1
TGTGCCAGCAGTGATAGTACTAGTGATCGCACAGATACGCAGTATTTT | CASSDSTSDRTDTQYF | . | TRBJ2-3 | once | 16 | TRBV2
TGTGCCAGCAGCTCCTCCCCTACATACGAGCAGTACTTC | CASSSSPTYEQYF | . | TRBJ2-7 | . | 13 | TRBV5-6
TGTGCCAGCAGCGTAGCACCCGGGCACTCCACTGAAGCTTTCTTT | CASSVAPGHSTEAFF | . | TRBJ1-1 | . | 15 | TRBV9
TGTGCCAGCAGCAACAACAAGAACACTGAAGCTTTCTTT | CASSNNKNTEAFF | . | TRBJ1-1 | . | 13 | TRBV11-2
TGCGCCAGCAGCCATATCTTTCGGGCGGCTTCCTACGAGCAGTACTTC | CASSHIFRAASYEQYF | . | TRBJ2-7 | . | 16 | TRBV4-1
TGTGCCAGCAGCTTCGGCGGATCTGGCTACACCTTC | CASSFGGSGYTF | . | TRBJ1-2 | . | 12 | TRBV7-3
TGTGCCAGCTCACGGGACAGGGAAGAGACCCAGTACTTC | CASSRDREETQYF | TRBD1 | TRBJ2-5 | . | 13 | TRBV18
TGTGCCAGCAGTGAAAGTCGGGGCCCCTACGAGCAGTACTTC | CASSESRGPYEQYF | . | TRBJ2-7 | . | 14 | TRBV6-1
TGTGCCAGCAGCTTAAACGGGGGGTCCTCCTACAATGAGCAGTTCTTC | CASSLNGGSSYNEQFF | TRBD2 | TRBJ2-1 | many | 16 | TRBV7-8
TGTGCCATCAGTGAGCGTCGGGGGGGCCAAGAGACCCAGTACTTC | CAISERRGGQETQYF | TRBD2 | TRBJ2-5 | once | 15 | TRBV10-3
TGTGCCAGCAGCAATCCCGGTACCCTAGCCAAAAACATTCAGTACTTC | CASSNPGTLAKNIQYF | . | TRBJ2-4 | once | 16 | TRBV11-2
TGTGCCATCAGTGAATCCGGGGGTTTGAACACCGGGGAGCTGTTTTTT | CAISESGGLNTGELFF | . | TRBJ2-2 | few | 16 | TRBV10-3
TGTGCCAGCAGTGAATTCGGGGCCGACATGAACACCGGGGAGCTGTTTTTT | CASSEFGADMNTGELFF | . | TRBJ2-2 | . | 17 | TRBV6-1
TGTGCCAGCAGCGACATTAGGAGGGGTCTAGGCACTGAAGCTTTCTTT | CASSDIRRGLGTEAFF | . | TRBJ1-1 | . | 16 | TRBV14
TGTGCCAGCAGTTTCAACGGACGTTGGGAGCAGTACTTC | CASSFNGRWEQYF | . | TRBJ2-7 | . | 13 | TRBV12-3/TRBV12-4
TGTGCCAGCAGCAGGACAGGGCGAAGCTCCTACGAGCAGTACTTC | CASSRTGRSSYEQYF | TRBD1 | TRBJ2-7 | . | 15 | TRBV2
TGTGCCAGCTCACCGGGACAGGGTGCAGACTATGGCTACACCTTC | CASSPGQGADYGYTF | TRBD1 | TRBJ1-2 | . | 15 | TRBV18
TGCGCCAGCAGCTTTTCCGCGGGGAGGAATGAGCAGTTCTTC | CASSFSAGRNEQFF | . | TRBJ2-1 | . | 14 | TRBV5-1
TGTGCCATCAGTGAGTCGGAGGGCAGGGGGAGAGAAGCTTTCTTT | CAISESEGRGREAFF | TRBD1 | TRBJ1-1 | . | 15 | TRBV10-3
TGTGCCAGCAGTGGGACAGGGAACTATGGCTACACCTTC | CASSGTGNYGYTF | TRBD1 | TRBJ1-2 | . | 13 | TRBV12-3/TRBV12-4
TGTGCCAGTAGTATTAGGGCTAGCCGCGAGCAGTACTTC | CASSIRASREQYF | . | TRBJ2-7 | . | 13 | TRBV19
TGTGCCAGCATATTACAGGGGGCGTTGAACACTGAAGCTTTCTTT | CASILQGALNTEAFF | TRBD1 | TRBJ1-1 | . | 15 | TRBV5-4
TGTGCCAGCAGCCTCTCGGAAAATACGCAGTATTTT | CASSLSENTQYF | . | TRBJ2-3 | . | 12 | TRBV3-1/TRBV3-2
TGTGCCAGCAGTGAGTCGTCTGCAGGGATCACTGAAGCTTTCTTT | CASSESSAGITEAFF | . | TRBJ1-1 | . | 15 | TRBV6-4
TGTGCTAGTGGTTTGGAGACAGGCCGTGAAGCTTTCTTT | CASGLETGREAFF | . | TRBJ1-1 | once | 13 | TRBV12-5